Listed below are T cell receptor beta chains from one sample, sequenced in a study of blood T cell repertoires in COVID-19. Generated by immunoSEQ multiplex PCR, the TCRdb table keeps only in-frame clones and is missing some. This table has around 88,000 clones, 80% appearing once. Sequences were obtained from peripheral blood. The receptors come from a man aged 50-60 years who had recovered from COVID-19. Each CDR3 is given with its conserved first and last residue. A D gene is named only where the DNA matches it firmly. Part of the rows lack a size; the others show once, few, many or a class for expanded clones.

TRBV10-3	TRBJ1-1	few	-	TGTGCCATCAGCAACAGGAACACTGAAGCTTTCTTT	CAISNRNTEAFF
TRBV24-1	TRBJ2-5	-	-	TGTGCCACCAGTGATTTTTCAGATGTTGAGACCCAGTACTTC	CATSDFSDVETQYF
TRBV2	TRBJ2-2	-	TRBD1	TGTGCCAGCAGCGAAAAAGGACAGGGGGCCACCGGGGAGCTGTTTTTT	CASSEKGQGATGELFF
TRBV27	TRBJ1-2	-	-	TGTGCCAGCAGTCCACGTCCCGGTAACTATGGCTACACCTTC	CASSPRPGNYGYTF
TRBV28	TRBJ2-3	-	-	TGTGCCAGCAATACACAGGGACCCCGCGCAGATACGCAGTATTTT	CASNTQGPRADTQYF
TRBV7-2	TRBJ1-5	-	-	TGTGCCAGCAGCTATAGGGCAACGGGGTATCAGCCCCAGCATTTT	CASSYRATGYQPQHF
TRBV7-3	TRBJ2-1	-	TRBD2	TGTGCCAGCAGCTATATAGCGGGAGGGATGGGTGAGCAGTTCTTC	CASSYIAGGMGEQFF
TRBV3-1/TRBV3-2	TRBJ2-3	few	-	TGTGCCAGCAGCCACAACACAGATACGCAGTATTTT	CASSHNTDTQYF
TRBV12-3/TRBV12-4	TRBJ2-3	-	-	TGTGCCAGCAGGGGCGAACCAGATACGCAGTATTTT	CASRGEPDTQYF
TRBV3-1/TRBV3-2	TRBJ2-5	-	-	TGTGCCAGCAGCGACATGTCATGGGGCGAGACCCAGTACTTC	CASSDMSWGETQYF
TRBV2	TRBJ2-7	-	TRBD1	TGTGCCAGCAGTGAAGGGACAGGGGGGGGACAGCAGTACTTC	CASSEGTGGGQQYF
TRBV6-5	TRBJ1-3	once	-	TGTGCCAGCACCGCATTAACAGGGAGCAACACCATATATTTT	CASTALTGSNTIYF
TRBV7-6	TRBJ1-2	-	-	TGTGCCAGCAGCCCTGGGACTCAGTCCCACTATGGCTACACCTTC	CASSPGTQSHYGYTF
TRBV7-2	TRBJ2-1	-	-	TGTGCCAGCAGCTTTGGCGGGAACTCCTACAATGAGCAGTTCTTC	CASSFGGNSYNEQFF
TRBV19	TRBJ1-3	-	-	TGTGCCAGTAGTATAACGGGCAGGGGCCCTGGAAACACCATATATTTT	CASSITGRGPGNTIYF
TRBV19	TRBJ2-2	-	-	TGTGCCAGTCGGCGGCGTCCTGGATCGAACACCGGGGAGCTGTTTTTT	CASRRRPGSNTGELFF
TRBV7-2	TRBJ2-7	-	TRBD2	TGTGCCAGCAACGAGGGACTAGCGGGAGGTTATGTGCAGTACTTC	CASNEGLAGGYVQYF
TRBV3-1/TRBV3-2	TRBJ2-7	-	-	TGTGCCAGCAGCCAAGATACAGGCGTACCCCCCTACGAGCAGTACTTC	CASSQDTGVPPYEQYF
TRBV18	TRBJ1-1	-	-	TGTGCCAGCTCACGGACAAACACTGAAGCTTTCTTT	CASSRTNTEAFF
TRBV2	TRBJ2-7	-	TRBD2	TGTGCCAGCAGGCTAGCGGGAGCCCCCTACGAGCAGTACTTC	CASRLAGAPYEQYF
TRBV6-4	TRBJ2-3	-	TRBD2	TGTGCCAGCAGGACTAGCGGGGCGCCCACAGATACGCAGTATTTT	CASRTSGAPTDTQYF
TRBV12-2	TRBJ2-7	few	-	TGTGCAAGTCGCTGGGGTGGGACACCGATTACCTACGAGCAGTACTTC	CASRWGGTPITYEQYF
TRBV2	TRBJ2-4	-	TRBD1	TGTGCCAGCAGTCCACAAAGGCAGGGGGCGGGAAACATTCAGTACTTC	CASSPQRQGAGNIQYF
TRBV4-1	TRBJ1-1	-	TRBD1	TGCGCCAGCAGCCTCGGGGACAGGGGCACTGAAGCTTTCTTT	CASSLGDRGTEAFF
TRBV28	TRBJ1-2	once	TRBD1	TGTGCCAGCAGCCCCCAATGGGACAGGGAGGGCTACACCTTC	CASSPQWDREGYTF
TRBV27	TRBJ1-6	-	-	TGTGCCAGCAGTTCCGGACAGACATATTCACCCCTCCACTTT	CASSSGQTYSPLHF